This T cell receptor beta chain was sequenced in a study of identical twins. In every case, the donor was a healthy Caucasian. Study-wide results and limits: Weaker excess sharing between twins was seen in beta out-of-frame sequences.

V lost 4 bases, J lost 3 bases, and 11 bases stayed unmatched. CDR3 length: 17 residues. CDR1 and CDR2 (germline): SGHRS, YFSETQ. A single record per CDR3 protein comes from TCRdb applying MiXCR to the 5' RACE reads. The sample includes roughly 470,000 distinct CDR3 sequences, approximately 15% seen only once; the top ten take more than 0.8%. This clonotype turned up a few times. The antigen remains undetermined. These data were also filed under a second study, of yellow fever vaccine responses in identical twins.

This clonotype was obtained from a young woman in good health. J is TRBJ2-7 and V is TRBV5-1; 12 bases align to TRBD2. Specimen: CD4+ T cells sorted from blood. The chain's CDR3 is CASSPRKRTSGVYEQYF. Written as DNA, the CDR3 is TGCGCCAGCAGCCCCCGAAAACGGACTAGCGGGGTCTACGAGCAGTACTTC.